The clone carrying this T cell receptor beta chain came up a few times. The V and J ends lost 6 bases and 2 bases respectively, with 14 bases between them. The CDR3 extends over 14 amino acids. CDR1 and CDR2 (germline): SEHNR, FQNEAQ (reference sequence). Investigators isolated RNA and reverse transcribed it into cDNA to act as the sequencing template. The table came from immunoSEQ multiplex PCR; TCRdb's copy has only in-frame clones and leaves some out. The sample includes 200,000 or so clones, 58% of them seen just once. Treatment defined: oral pan-JAK inhibitor, 5-10 mg twice daily. The sample comes from a study of CD8+ T cells in alopecia areata. Study background: The percentage of affected scalp area served as the score of severity for treated patients.

This chain joins TRBV7-9 and TRBJ2-7; the D is unclear. This TCR was sampled from a human donor with alopecia areata. The specimen comprised CD4+ T cells sorted from blood, sampled at week 24, from a patient treated with tofacitinib. The CDR3 sequence is CASRPDGSAYEQYF. CDR3 sequence (DNA): TGTGCCAGCAGACCGGACGGGTCCGCCTACGAGCAGTACTTC. Full variable domain (remainder filled in from reference TRBV7-9 and TRBJ2-7): DTGVSQNPRHKITKRGQNVTFRCDPISEHNRLYWYRQTLGQGPEFLTYFQNEAQLEKSRLLSDRFSAERPKGSFSTLEIQRTEQGDSAMYLCASRPDGSAYEQYFGPGTRLTVT.